This T cell receptor beta chain was sequenced for a study of response to subunit inactivated influenza vaccine. One entry per CDR3 protein, called by TCRdb with MiXCR from the RT-PCR reads. In the table there are 650,000 to 700,000 distinct CDR3 sequences, more than 15% of which are singletons. Specimen: PBMCs from blood, collected roughly 13 days after vaccination. This sequence was found in a man aged 45-60 years who received an inactivated influenza vaccine.

This chain's CDR3 is CASKKPGPGTEAFF. The CDR3 bases are TGTGCCAGCAAAAAACCCGGGCCAGGAACTGAAGCTTTCTTT. The chain employs TRBV27 and TRBJ1-1; D not resolved. The CDR3 is 14 residues long. CDR1 is MNHEY, CDR2 SMNVEV, per germline (reference sequence). V lost 7 bases to trimming and J lost 5 bases, with 17 bases between them.